This T cell receptor (beta chain) was identified during a study of T cells in Graves' hyperthyroidism and ophthalmopathy. The CDR3 covers 11 residues. Germline V gives CDR1 SEHNR, CDR2 FQNEAQ (reference sequence). V was shortened by 5 bases and J by 3 bases, with 4 bases between the two germline ends. Ten or more counts support this clonotype. TCR beta CDR3 regions were amplified from RNA transcripts. Initially, a first-round RT-PCR of the TCR CDR3 employed the HTBI primer set. From the multiplex PCR reads, TCRdb called clonotypes with MiXCR, one entry per CDR3 protein. The table records under 250,000 distinct CDR3 sequences, approximately 16% of them present only once.

The sequenced material came from blood. This clonotype was obtained from a woman aged 45-65 years with Graves' hyperthyroidism. The chain carries TRBV7-9 and TRBJ2-5; D is unclear. CDR3 in amino acids: CASSGKETQYF. The CDR3 DNA is TGTGCCAGCAGCGGGAAAGAGACCCAGTACTTC. Combining the CDR3 with reference TRBV7-9 and TRBJ2-5 gives the whole variable domain DTGVSQNPRHKITKRGQNVTFRCDPISEHNRLYWYRQTLGQGPEFLTYFQNEAQLEKSRLLSDRFSAERPKGSFSTLEIQRTEQGDSAMYLCASSGKETQYFGPGTRLLVL.